The 26 T cell receptor beta chains in this list originate from one sample, sequenced in a study of CD8 T cells in ankylosing spondylitis. Study outcomes and limitations: Among TCR beta sequences, a motif of roughly 8 highly homologous variants appeared characteristic of ankylosing spondylitis blood.

A single record per CDR3 protein comes from TCRdb applying MiXCR to the 5' RACE reads. The table includes 750,000 to 850,000 distinct CDR3 sequences, about 11% detected once. Antigen specificity for these receptors is unknown. The sequencing sample was made of blood, either unsorted or a sorted T cell fraction (not recorded which). The receptors shown here come from a male donor with ankylosing spondylitis.

This clonotype appeared a few times. The rearrangement joins TRBV6-5 to TRBJ1-1; D may be TRBD1 (6 bases). Trimming shortened V by 5 bases and J by 11 bases, and 15 bases separated the two germline ends. This CDR3 is 12 amino acids long. Germline V gene data show CDR1 as MNHEY and CDR2 as SVGAGI. The CDR3: CASSPRGSGAFF. The CDR3 DNA sequence: TGTGCCAGCAGTCCCAGGGGTAGTGGGGCTTTCTTT.

On this clonotype: A much more abundant neighbour one base away suggests this may be a read error. V is TRBV6-2 or TRBV6-3 and J is TRBJ1-2; D ambiguous. CDR3 length equals 13 residues. CDR1 is MNHEY and CDR2 is SVGEGT in the germline V gene. V shed 6 bases and J shed 2 bases, with 10 bases lying between them. CDR3 DNA sequence: TGTGCCAGCAGCTTCGACGGAAACTATGGCTACACCTTC. It yields the protein CASSFDGNYGYTF.

This clonotype was counted only a few times. J is TRBJ2-5 and V is TRBV6-1; the D gene is possibly TRBD2 (5 bases). In germline, CDR1 is MNHNS, CDR2 SASEGT. This CDR3 spans 13 amino acids. Deletions cut 6 bases from V and 2 bases from J, with 10 bases between. Here the CDR3 reads CASSPGEQETQYF. In DNA form, the CDR3 reads TGTGCCAGCAGCCCCGGGGAACAAGAGACCCAGTACTTC.

This clonotype appeared a few times. In DNA, the CDR3 is TGCGCCAGCAGTGATGTGGGAGCCAGCACAGATACGCAGTATTTT. It codes for CASSDVGASTDTQYF. This chain uses TRBV10-1 with TRBJ2-3, with D perhaps TRBD2 (5 bases). The V and J ends lost 3 bases and 0 bases respectively, with 10 bases between them. The CDR3 consists of 15 residues. CDR1 and CDR2 (germline): WNHNN, SYGVQD (reference sequence).

The chain has TRBV11-3 and TRBJ1-1; 10 nucleotides agree with TRBD1. The V gene end was trimmed by 1 base and the J gene end by 7 bases; junction bases not matched to a gene: 6. Germline CDR1 reads SGHNT; CDR2 reads YENEEA. The CDR3 runs 15 residues. Here the CDR3 DNA reads TGTGCCAGCAGCTTAGCCGGGACAGGGGTGAATGAAGCTTTCTTT. This translates into CASSLAGTGVNEAFF.

This clonotype turned up a few times. The chain recombines TRBV7-3 with TRBJ2-5, with D perhaps given as TRBD1 or TRBD2 (5 bases each). The CDR3 spans 14 residues. Trimming took off 1 base at V and 4 bases at J, with 10 bases between the two ends. CDR1 is SGHTA, CDR2 FQGTGA, per germline. The CDR3 nucleotides are TGTGCCAGCAGCTTAAACGGGGCCGGAGAGACCCAGTACTTC. As protein: CASSLNGAGETQYF.

This clonotype has a count of ten or more. The chain combines TRBV29-1 with TRBJ2-3; the D is unclear. Germline assignment: CDR1 SQVTM and CDR2 ANQGSEA. This CDR3 is built from 15 residues. The V end lost 1 base, the J end lost 0 bases, and 11 bases lay between the germline ends. CDR3 coding DNA: TGCAGCGTTGAAGGGGCGGCGGAGAGCACAGATACGCAGTATTTT. Residues: CSVEGAAESTDTQYF.

The V and J genes are TRBV7-2 and TRBJ2-2; possibly TRBD1 or TRBD2 for D (6 bases each). This CDR3 has 17 residues. V was clipped by 2 bases and J by 4 bases, with 17 bases between them. Germline assignment: CDR1 SGHTA and CDR2 FQGNSA. The CDR3 nucleotides are TGTGCCAGCAGCTTACGGGCCGGGGGCGATCTCACCGGGGAGCTGTTTTTT. Residues: CASSLRAGGDLTGELFF.

The chain couples TRBV28 to TRBJ1-2; 12 nucleotides agree with TRBD1. CDR1 is MDHEN, CDR2 SYDVKM, per germline. The CDR3 has 15 amino acids. V was pared by 5 bases and J by 4 bases, with 5 bases of the junction left unmatched. The CDR3 sequence: CASSPSGQGAYGYTF. The CDR3 DNA is TGTGCCAGCAGTCCCTCGGGACAGGGGGCCTATGGCTACACCTTC.

This clonotype was seen ten or more times. The chain links TRBV27 to TRBJ2-2; D may be TRBD1 (6 bases). Trimming shortened V by 6 bases and J by 3 bases, and 11 bases separated the two germline ends. Germline V gene data show CDR1 as MNHEY and CDR2 as SMNVEV (reference sequence). This CDR3 region has 14 residues. CDR3 nucleotides: TGTGCCAGCAGCCGAAACAGGGACACCGGGGAGCTGTTTTTT. Protein product: CASSRNRDTGELFF.

This clonotype has more than one count but fewer than ten. The chain has TRBV29-1 and TRBJ1-5; unclear D gene. From germline, CDR1 is SQVTM and CDR2 ANQGSEA. V lost 4 bases to trimming and J lost 3 bases, with 10 bases between them. The CDR3 consists of 13 residues. This CDR3 is CSVAQDFNQPQHF. CDR3 nucleotides: TGCAGCGTTGCTCAGGATTTCAATCAGCCCCAGCATTTT.

The genes are TRBV6-2 or TRBV6-3 and TRBJ1-5; the D gene is possibly TRBD1 (5 bases). The CDR3 length is 14 residues. Per the germline V gene, CDR1 is MNHEY and CDR2 is SVGEGT. V gave up 2 bases and J gave up 4 bases, with 9 bases separating them. CDR3 bases: TGTGCCAGCAGTTACGGACACCCGAATCAGCCCCAGCATTTT. It is translated as CASSYGHPNQPQHF.

The chain carries TRBV6-2 or TRBV6-3 and TRBJ2-1, with D maybe TRBD1 (6 bases). CDR1 and CDR2 (germline): MNHEY, SVGEGT. V lost 7 bases and J 6 bases, leaving 16 bases between the germline ends. The CDR3 covers 14 residues. The CDR3 bases are TGTGCCAGCAAAAGGGCAGGGGATTCCAATGAGCAGTTCTTC. Translating gives CASKRAGDSNEQFF.

This clonotype was detected a few times. The V and J genes are TRBV12-3 or TRBV12-4 and TRBJ2-3, with 9 bases identical to TRBD2. The ends lost 1 base at V and 11 bases at J; junction bases unmatched: 4. CDR3 length: 13 residues. CDR3 residues: CASSLGSTSGQYF. The CDR3 coding sequence is TGTGCCAGCAGTTTAGGGTCGACTAGCGGGCAGTATTTT.

A few counts support this clonotype. This sequence joins TRBV4-3 and TRBJ2-1, with D possibly TRBD1 on 5 matching bases. V lost 0 bases and J lost 4, with 13 bases in between. The CDR3 has 16 residues. The germline V gene encodes CDR1 LGHNA and CDR2 YSLEER. CDR3 DNA: TGCGCCAGCAGCCAAGAGGTCAGCTCAGGGTACAATGAGCAGTTCTTC. Amino acid sequence: CASSQEVSSGYNEQFF.

This clonotype was seen more than once but under ten times. The chain couples TRBV9 to TRBJ2-5, with TRBD2 identical over 8 bases. Germline CDR1 is SGDLS and CDR2 is YYNGEE. With V trimmed by 4 bases and J by 3 bases, 5 bases remained unmatched. This CDR3 has 14 amino acids. The CDR3 loop is CASSLQAGEETQYF. The CDR3 nucleotides are TGTGCCAGCAGCCTCCAAGCGGGAGAAGAGACCCAGTACTTC.

The chain carries TRBV7-2 and TRBJ2-1; 10 bases map to TRBD2. The CDR3 consists of 15 residues. Germline V gives CDR1 SGHTA, CDR2 FQGNSA. J lost 5 bases, V lost 6 bases, and 7 bases had no gene match. The CDR3 sequence: CASSLSGRVNNEQFF. CDR3 sequence (DNA): TGTGCCAGCAGTCTGAGCGGGAGGGTTAACAATGAGCAGTTCTTC.

This clonotype has only a few counts. The rearrangement links TRBV20-1 to TRBJ2-5, with D perhaps matching TRBD2 (6 bases). Germline lookup yields CDR1 DFQATT and CDR2 SNEGSKA (reference sequence). The CDR3 runs to 13 residues. DNA of the CDR3: TGCAGCAAACCGGGACTCCCTCCTGGGACCCAGTACTTC. It translates to CSKPGLPPGTQYF.

The chain links TRBV9 to TRBJ1-1; no reliable D call. CDR1 and CDR2 from the germline V gene are SGDLS and YYNGEE. Trimming removed 0 bases from V and 0 bases from J, with 6 bases in between. The CDR3 length is 14 residues. The CDR3, as DNA: TGTGCCAGCAGCGTAGTTCCGATGAACACTGAAGCTTTCTTT. Translation: CASSVVPMNTEAFF.

The chain joins TRBV20-1 to TRBJ2-2; D is undetermined. V lost 3 bases and J lost 7, with 9 bases in between. The length of the CDR3 is 12 residues. The V gene's germline CDR1 is DFQATT and CDR2 SNEGSKA (reference sequence). The DNA for the CDR3 is TGCAGTGCTAGCAAAGTTTTCGGGGAGCTGTTTTTT. Its protein is CSASKVFGELFF.

This clonotype appeared many times. V is TRBV18 and J is TRBJ2-7, with D perhaps TRBD1 (6 bases). The V gene's germline CDR1 is KGHSH and CDR2 LQKENI. The ends were cut back, 2 bases at V and 3 bases at J, with 14 bases in the middle. This CDR3 is built from 15 residues. CDR3: CASSPRAGVRYEQYF. The CDR3 region has the DNA TGTGCCAGCTCACCAAGGGCAGGGGTACGCTACGAGCAGTACTTC.

The J gene is TRBJ2-2, the V gene TRBV5-5; 8 bases line up with TRBD1. The CDR3 length is 14 residues. The germline V gene encodes CDR1 SGHKS and CDR2 YYEKEE (reference sequence). V gave up 9 bases and J gave up 5 bases; unmatched junction bases: 9. CDR3 in DNA: TGTGCCACTCAAGGACAGGGAGGTACCGGGGAGCTGTTTTTT. It is translated as CATQGQGGTGELFF.

This clonotype was picked up a small number of times. This chain joins TRBV20-1 and TRBJ2-1; TRBD2 matches at 7 bases. V was pared by 3 bases and J by 0 bases, with 5 bases of the junction left unmatched. The CDR3 length is 15 residues. Germline V gene data show CDR1 as DFQATT and CDR2 as SNEGSKA (reference sequence). For the CDR3, the DNA is TGCAGTGCTAGCCCCCCTAGCGGCTCCTACAATGAGCAGTTCTTC. Amino acid sequence: CSASPPSGSYNEQFF.

This clonotype came up a few times. The chain links TRBV21-1 to TRBJ2-1; the table's D call of TRBD2 was not tested on the DNA. TRBV21-1 is designated a pseudogene. The CDR3 sequence is 15 residues long. The DNA of the CDR3 is TGTGCCAGCAGCAAGGGACGGAGCCCGCCCACTGAGCAGTTCTTC. This gives the protein CASSKGRSPPTEQFF.

In its sample, this clonotype was seen a few times. This chain uses TRBV6-5 with TRBJ2-1, with D possibly being TRBD2 (5 bases). The germline V gene encodes CDR1 MNHEY and CDR2 SVGAGI. V shed 0 bases and J shed 5 bases, with 14 bases lying between them. This CDR3 has 16 amino acids. This CDR3 is CASSYSIGLSHNEQFF. In DNA, the CDR3 is TGTGCCAGCAGTTACTCGATCGGACTCTCTCACAATGAGCAGTTCTTC.

The chain employs TRBV7-2 and TRBJ1-2; perhaps TRBD1 as D (5 bases). CDR1 is SGHTA, CDR2 FQGNSA, per germline. V gave up 1 base and J gave up 8 bases, with 8 bases separating them. CDR3 length: 12 amino acids. CDR3 sequence: CASSLVQVGYTF. The CDR3 DNA reads TGTGCCAGCAGCTTAGTACAGGTCGGCTACACCTTC.